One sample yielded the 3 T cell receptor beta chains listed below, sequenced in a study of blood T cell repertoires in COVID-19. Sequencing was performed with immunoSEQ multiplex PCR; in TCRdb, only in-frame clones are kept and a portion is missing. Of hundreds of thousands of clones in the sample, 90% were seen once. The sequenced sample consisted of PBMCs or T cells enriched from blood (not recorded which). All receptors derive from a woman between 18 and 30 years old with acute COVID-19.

The CDR3 coding sequence is TGTGCCAGCAGCCCCGGACAGGCTTCACCCCTCCACTTT. Its translation: CASSPGQASPLHF. The gene calls are TRBV7-3 and TRBJ1-6, with TRBD1 matching over 7 bases. CDR1 and CDR2 from the germline V gene are SGHTA and FQGTGA. This CDR3 spans 13 amino acids. Unmatched junction bases numbered 4, after V lost 5 bases and J lost 9 bases.

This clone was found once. As DNA, the CDR3 is TGTGCCAGCAGCCCTAACCGGAGGGCTGTGGAGACCCAGTACTTC. Translated, it gives CASSPNRRAVETQYF. The chain is built from TRBV7-2 and TRBJ2-5, with D possibly being TRBD2 (6 bases). Germline V gene lookup returns CDR1 SGHTA and CDR2 FQGNSA. Trimming took 5 bases from V and 5 from J, leaving 18 bases between them. The CDR3 runs 15 residues. Full variable domain (rest looked up from reference TRBV7-2 and TRBJ2-5): GAGVSQSPSNKVTEKGKDVELRCDPISGHTALYWYRQSLGQGLEFLIYFQGNSAPDKSGLPSDRFSAERTGGSVSTLTIQRTQQEDSAVYLCASSPNRRAVETQYFGPGTRLLVL.

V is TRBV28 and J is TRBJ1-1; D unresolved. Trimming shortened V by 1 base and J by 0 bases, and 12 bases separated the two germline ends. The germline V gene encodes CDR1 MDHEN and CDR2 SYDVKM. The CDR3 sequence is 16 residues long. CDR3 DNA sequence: TGTGCCAGCAGTTTATCGGGGATTGGGGTGAACACTGAAGCTTTCTTT. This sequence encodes CASSLSGIGVNTEAFF.